The 27 T cell receptor beta chains given below trace back to one sample, sequenced in a study of blood T cell repertoires in COVID-19 (dated by TCRdb to about 2020). Library creation used the immunoSEQ multiplex PCR assay. Entries here come from immuneACCESS through TCRdb and include only in-frame sequences with V and J called. Some clones fail to appear in such tables; in the studies checked, an unresolved V gene covers under half of the shortfall, and the cause of the remainder is unknown. The sample has around 70,000 clones on record, roughly 82% of them singletons. Of the sample, roughly 6.7% falls within the top ten clones. What was sequenced was peripheral blood. These receptors came from a man in his sixties with acute or convalescent COVID-19.

The rearrangement joins TRBV6-5 to TRBJ2-3; perhaps TRBD1 as D (6 bases). V gave up 7 bases and J gave up 2 bases, with 10 bases separating them. Looked up from germline, CDR1 is MNHEY and CDR2 is SVGAGI. This CDR3 is built from 13 residues. Here the CDR3 DNA reads TGTGCCAGCAACAGGGACCTCACAGATACGCAGTATTTT. This encodes CASNRDLTDTQYF.

CDR3 amino acids: CASSEVAVSYEQYF. In nucleotides, the CDR3 is TGTGCCAGCAGTGAAGTGGCGGTCTCCTACGAGCAGTACTTC. The genes are TRBV2 and TRBJ2-7; the D is unclear. The V end was cut by 1 base, the J end by 0 bases, with 7 bases between. This CDR3 region has 14 residues. Germline V gene data show CDR1 as SNHLY and CDR2 as FYNNEI.

The rearrangement joins TRBV7-2 to TRBJ2-2; 9 bases match TRBD2. CDR3 length: 14 residues. After removal of 5 bases from V and 6 bases from J, the junction contained 4 bases not matched to a gene. Germline CDR1 is SGHTA and CDR2 is FQGNSA. The CDR3 is CASSPSGAPGELFF. CDR3 DNA: TGTGCCAGCAGCCCTAGCGGGGCCCCCGGGGAGCTGTTTTTT.

The gene calls are TRBV3-1 (or the pseudogene TRBV3-2) and TRBJ2-5; 9 bases are a match to TRBD2. From germline, CDR1 is LGHDT and CDR2 YNNKEL (reference sequence). The junction had 10 bases not matched to a gene; V was cut back by 3 bases and J by 2 bases. The CDR3 contains 17 residues. CDR3 nucleotide sequence: TGTGCCAGCAGCCATTCCCATGGGGCGGGGGGGCAAGAGACCCAGTACTTC. Its translation: CASSHSHGAGGQETQYF.

The chain has TRBV4-2 and TRBJ2-3; 9 bases are shared with TRBD2. Germline CDR1 LGHNA, CDR2 YNFKEQ. The CDR3 length is 15 residues. The V segment lost 8 bases and the J segment 2 bases; nucleotides outside the gene matches: 8. The chain's CDR3 is CASSRGGPDTDTQYF. CDR3 DNA sequence: TGTGCCAGCTCGCGGGGGGGCCCTGACACAGATACGCAGTATTTT.

The chain is built from TRBV30 and TRBJ1-5, with D possibly TRBD1 on 6 matching bases. This CDR3 has 14 residues. The V and J ends lost 7 bases and 9 bases respectively, with 22 bases between them. Germline V lookup: CDR1 GTSNPN, CDR2 SVGIG (reference sequence). CDR3 amino acids: CASGGGQGGLPQHF. The CDR3 DNA is TGTGCCTCTGGCGGGGGGCAGGGCGGTTTGCCCCAGCATTTT.

The chain links TRBV7-2 to TRBJ1-2, with 10 nucleotides matching TRBD1. The V gene end was trimmed by 5 bases and the J gene end by 4 bases; junction bases not matched to a gene: 10. The CDR3 consists of 16 residues. Per germline, CDR1 SGHTA and CDR2 FQGNSA. The CDR3 protein is CASSTHRDRGGYGYTF. The CDR3 region has the DNA TGTGCCAGCAGCACTCACCGGGACAGGGGAGGCTATGGCTACACCTTC.

The V call is TRBV18, the J call TRBJ1-1; 9 bases line up with TRBD1. The CDR3 has 13 residues. Germline V lookup: CDR1 KGHSH, CDR2 LQKENI. V gave up 4 bases and J gave up 8 bases; unmatched junction bases: 5. CDR3 amino acids: CASSQTGGAEAFF. Here the CDR3 DNA reads TGTGCCAGCTCACAAACAGGGGGCGCGGAAGCTTTCTTT.

The J gene is TRBJ1-6, the V gene TRBV25-1, with 10 bases identical to TRBD1. From germline, CDR1 is MGHDK and CDR2 SYGVNS. The CDR3 sequence is 14 residues long. With 6 bases clipped from V and 10 bases from J, the junction kept 6 bases outside the gene matches. The CDR3 protein is CASRLGTGDSPLHF. The CDR3 region has the DNA TGTGCCAGCAGACTCGGGACAGGGGACTCACCCCTCCACTTT.

The chain uses TRBV7-2 and TRBJ1-2, with 10 bases lining up with TRBD1. This CDR3 has 14 residues. V gave up 5 bases and J gave up 10 bases; unmatched junction bases: 10. Germline V gene lookup returns CDR1 SGHTA and CDR2 FQGNSA. CDR3: CASSGRTDRGDYTF. The CDR3 DNA reads TGTGCCAGCAGCGGCCGAACGGACAGGGGGGACTACACCTTC.

This clone was recorded only once. The rearrangement links TRBV4-1 to TRBJ2-5; a possible D gene is TRBD1 (8 bases). Germline V gives CDR1 MGHRA, CDR2 YSYEKL. Trimming removed 4 bases from V and 5 bases from J, with 14 bases in between. The CDR3 runs to 14 residues. The CDR3 DNA reads as TGCGCCAGCAGCCTTACAGGGGGAGGGGAGACCCAGTACTTC. This translates into CASSLTGGGETQYF.

The chain uses TRBV3-1 (or the pseudogene TRBV3-2) and TRBJ2-1, with TRBD2 as a possible D gene (5 bases). This CDR3 is 15 amino acids long. V was trimmed by 2 bases and J by 4 bases, leaving 12 bases between them. Germline V lookup: CDR1 LGHDT, CDR2 YNNKEL (reference sequence). The CDR3 protein is CASSQLEAAYNEQFF. Written as DNA, the CDR3 is TGTGCCAGCAGCCAATTGGAAGCGGCATACAATGAGCAGTTCTTC.

This clone was seen once. This chain joins TRBV7-9 and TRBJ2-5, with D perhaps matching TRBD2 (7 bases). There are 15 residues in the CDR3. From germline, CDR1 is SEHNR and CDR2 FQNEAQ (reference sequence). V was trimmed by 5 bases and J by 3 bases, leaving 16 bases between them. The CDR3 loop reads CASSKVGEGEETQYF. In DNA form, the CDR3 reads TGTGCCAGCAGCAAGGTCGGGGAGGGGGAAGAGACCCAGTACTTC.

The chain is built from TRBV27 and TRBJ2-3; tentative D call: TRBD2 (5 bases). V was shortened by 3 bases and J by 6 bases, with 7 bases between the two germline ends. Germline V gene sequence: CDR1 MNHEY, CDR2 SMNVEV (reference sequence). CDR3 length: 12 residues. CDR3 coding DNA: TGTGCCAGCAGTTTTACTAGGGATACGCAGTATTTT. Its protein is CASSFTRDTQYF.

The CDR3 region is CASSPPIGTGINYGYTF. Here the CDR3 DNA reads TGTGCCAGCTCACCACCGATCGGGACAGGGATTAACTATGGCTACACCTTC. This chain links TRBV18 with TRBJ1-2, with TRBD1 matching over 9 bases. The CDR3 contains 17 residues. The V gene's germline CDR1 is KGHSH and CDR2 LQKENI. V trimming: 0 bases; J trimming: 1 base; junction bases outside the gene matches: 6. Full variable domain (rest looked up from reference TRBV18 and TRBJ1-2): NAGVMQNPRHLVRRRGQEARLRCSPMKGHSHVYWYRQLPEEGLKFMVYLQKENIIDESGMPKERFSAEFPKEGPSILRIQQVVRGDSAAYFCASSPPIGTGINYGYTFGSGTRLTVV.

The gene calls are TRBV19 and TRBJ1-2; 7 positions match TRBD1. V was clipped by 3 bases and J by 4 bases; unmatched bases: 2. This CDR3 region has 13 residues. The germline V gene encodes CDR1 LNHDA and CDR2 SQIVND (reference sequence). In DNA, the CDR3 is TGTGCCAGTAGTATTAGGGACAGCTATGGCTACACCTTC. This sequence encodes CASSIRDSYGYTF. The full variable domain, its missing parts supplied by reference TRBV19 and TRBJ1-2, is DGGITQSPKYLFRKEGQNVTLSCEQNLNHDAMYWYRQDPGQGLRLIYYSQIVNDFQKGDIAEGYSVSREKKESFPLTVTSAQKNPTAFYLCASSIRDSYGYTFGSGTRLTVV.

The J gene is TRBJ2-7, the V gene TRBV6-5, with a tentative D call TRBD1 (6 bases). CDR3 length: 13 residues. Trimming shortened V by 4 bases and J by 3 bases, and 10 bases separated the two germline ends. CDR1 is MNHEY, CDR2 SVGAGI, per germline. The CDR3 bases are TGTGCCAGCAGTTCCTCGGACAGCTACGAGCAGTACTTC. It specifies CASSSSDSYEQYF.

This chain links TRBV2 with TRBJ2-4; a weak D match, TRBD1 (6 bases). This CDR3 region has 13 residues. V lost 1 base, J lost 10 bases, and 11 bases lay in between. Germline loops: CDR1 SNHLY, CDR2 FYNNEI. The CDR3 reads CASSEDGTMIQYF. CDR3 bases: TGTGCCAGCAGTGAAGATGGGACAATGATTCAGTACTTC.

The V and J genes are TRBV9 and TRBJ2-1, with TRBD2 as a possible D gene (5 bases). CDR1 and CDR2 from the germline V gene are SGDLS and YYNGEE. Trimming shortened V by 0 bases and J by 8 bases, and 12 bases separated the two germline ends. The CDR3 loop spans 14 amino acids. In nucleotides, the CDR3 is TGTGCCAGCAGCGTAGCTCGGGGTGGCTATGAGCAGTTCTTC. It codes for CASSVARGGYEQFF.

The chain recombines TRBV5-1 with TRBJ2-3, with 8 nucleotides matching TRBD2. The CDR3 is 16 amino acids. J was trimmed by 6 bases and V by 5 bases; bases with no gene match: 14. From germline, CDR1 is SGHRS and CDR2 YFSETQ. The CDR3 DNA follows: TGCGCCAGCAGTGCCCAGTCCGGGACTAGAGTTGATACGCAGTATTTT. This codes for CASSAQSGTRVDTQYF. The full variable domain, rest sourced from reference TRBV5-1 and TRBJ2-3, is KAGVTQTPRYLIKTRGQQVTLSCSPISGHRSVSWYQQTPGQGLQFLFEYFSETQRNKGNFPGRFSGRQFSNSRSEMNVSTLELGDSALYLCASSAQSGTRVDTQYFGPGTRLTVL.

The V and J genes are TRBV18 and TRBJ2-1, with TRBD1 matching over 9 bases. This CDR3 region has 14 residues. Germline V lookup: CDR1 KGHSH, CDR2 LQKENI. V lost 5 bases to trimming and J lost 6 bases; unmatched junction nucleotides: 5. CDR3 in amino acids: CASSADRGANEQFF. The CDR3 DNA reads as TGTGCCAGCTCAGCAGACAGGGGGGCCAATGAGCAGTTCTTC.

This chain uses TRBV14 with TRBJ2-5; D is ambiguous. The germline V gene encodes CDR1 SGHDN and CDR2 FVKESK. The CDR3 sequence is 12 residues long. The V end lost 3 bases, the J end lost 5 bases, and 7 bases lay between the germline ends. CDR3 amino acids: CASSQRWETQYF. The CDR3 DNA reads TGTGCCAGCAGCCAGAGGTGGGAGACCCAGTACTTC.

This rearrangement joins TRBV4-3 to TRBJ1-3; a possible D gene is TRBD1 (6 bases). This CDR3 has 18 residues. Trimming pared 4 bases from V and 0 bases from J, leaving 19 bases between. Germline V lookup: CDR1 LGHNA, CDR2 YSLEER. The CDR3 here is CASSPFIGGYGSGNTIYF. CDR3 nucleotides: TGCGCCAGCAGCCCCTTCATAGGGGGTTATGGCTCTGGAAACACCATATATTTT.

The chain combines TRBV7-8 with TRBJ1-4, with 8 bases that match TRBD1. Per the germline V gene, CDR1 is SGHVS and CDR2 is FQNEAQ. V shed 4 bases, J shed 7 bases, and the junction held 8 bases outside the gene matches. The CDR3 is made up of 15 amino acids. The CDR3 loop reads CASSYDTGGVEKLFF. As DNA, the CDR3 is TGTGCCAGCAGCTACGACACAGGGGGGGTTGAAAAACTGTTTTTT.

V gene TRBV5-1 combines with J gene TRBJ1-1; 9 bases are shared with TRBD1. CDR1 is SGHRS and CDR2 is YFSETQ in the germline V gene. Trimming took 4 bases from V and 3 from J; bases not matched to a gene: 10. This CDR3 comprises 16 residues. CDR3 amino acids: CASSPKQGAGYTEAFF. CDR3 nucleotide sequence: TGCGCCAGCAGCCCCAAACAGGGGGCAGGATACACTGAAGCTTTCTTT.

This clone showed up just a few times. The chain couples TRBV27 to TRBJ1-1; D is unclear. Germline V gene lookup returns CDR1 MNHEY and CDR2 SMNVEV (reference sequence). The CDR3 consists of 14 residues. Trimming stripped 0 bases from V and 1 base from J, with 6 bases between. The CDR3 protein is CASSLSRGNTEAFF. CDR3 coding DNA: TGTGCCAGCAGTTTATCACGGGGGAACACTGAAGCTTTCTTT.

The J gene is TRBJ1-1, the V gene TRBV30; no clear D. Germline values: CDR1 GTSNPN, CDR2 SVGIG (reference sequence). The V end lost 4 bases, the J end lost 1 base, and 13 bases lay between the germline ends. The CDR3 is 14 amino acids. In nucleotides, the CDR3 is TGTGCCTGGAATCTTGGCAATTCGAACACTGAAGCTTTCTTT. Translation gives CAWNLGNSNTEAFF. The whole variable domain, filled in from reference TRBV30 and TRBJ1-1, reads SQTIHQWPATLVQPVGSPLSLECTVEGTSNPNLYWYRQAAGRGLQLLFYSVGIGQISSEVPQNLSASRPQDRQFILSSKKLLLSDSGFYLCAWNLGNSNTEAFFGQGTRLTVV.